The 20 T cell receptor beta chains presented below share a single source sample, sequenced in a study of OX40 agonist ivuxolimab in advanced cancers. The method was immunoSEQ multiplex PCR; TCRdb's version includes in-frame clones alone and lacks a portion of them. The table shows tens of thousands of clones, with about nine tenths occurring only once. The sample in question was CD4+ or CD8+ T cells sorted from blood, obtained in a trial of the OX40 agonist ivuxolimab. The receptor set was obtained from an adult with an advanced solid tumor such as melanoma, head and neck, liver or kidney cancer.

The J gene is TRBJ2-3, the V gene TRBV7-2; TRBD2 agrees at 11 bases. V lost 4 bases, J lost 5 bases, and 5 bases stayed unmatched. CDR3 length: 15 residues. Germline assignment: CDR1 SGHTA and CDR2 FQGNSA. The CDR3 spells CASSYTSGSEDTQYF. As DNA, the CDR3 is TGTGCCAGCAGCTATACTAGCGGGAGTGAAGATACGCAGTATTTT.

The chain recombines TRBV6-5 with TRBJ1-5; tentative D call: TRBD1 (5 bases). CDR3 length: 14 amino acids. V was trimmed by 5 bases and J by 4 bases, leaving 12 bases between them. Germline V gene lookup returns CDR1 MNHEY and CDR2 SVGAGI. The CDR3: CASSGAVRNQPQHF. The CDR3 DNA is TGTGCCAGCAGTGGGGCAGTTAGGAATCAGCCCCAGCATTTT.

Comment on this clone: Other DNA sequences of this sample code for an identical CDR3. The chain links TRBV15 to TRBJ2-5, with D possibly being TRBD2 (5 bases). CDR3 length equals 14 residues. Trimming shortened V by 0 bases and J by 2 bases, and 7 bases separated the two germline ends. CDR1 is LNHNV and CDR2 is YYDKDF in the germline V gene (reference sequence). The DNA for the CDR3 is TGTGCCACCAGCAGAGACCGGGGACAAGAGACCCAGTACTTC. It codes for CATSRDRGQETQYF.

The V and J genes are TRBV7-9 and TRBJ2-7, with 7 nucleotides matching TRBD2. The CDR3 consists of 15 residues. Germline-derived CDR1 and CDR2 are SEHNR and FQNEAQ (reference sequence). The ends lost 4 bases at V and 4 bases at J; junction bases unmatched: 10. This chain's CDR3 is CASSSWRSGKYEQYF. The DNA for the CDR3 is TGTGCCAGCAGCTCGTGGCGAAGCGGGAAATACGAGCAGTACTTC.

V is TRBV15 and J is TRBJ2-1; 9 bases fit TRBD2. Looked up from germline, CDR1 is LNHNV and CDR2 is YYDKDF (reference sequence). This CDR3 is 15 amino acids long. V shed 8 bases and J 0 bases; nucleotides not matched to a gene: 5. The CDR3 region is CATRGGRVSYNEQFF. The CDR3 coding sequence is TGTGCCACCCGAGGCGGGAGGGTCTCCTACAATGAGCAGTTCTTC.

In DNA form, the CDR3 reads TGTGCCAGCAGTGACGCTACAGGGGGTCATAATGAAAAACTGTTTTTT. Its translation is CASSDATGGHNEKLFF. This chain joins TRBV25-1 and TRBJ1-4; 8 positions agree with TRBD1. Germline values: CDR1 MGHDK, CDR2 SYGVNS. This CDR3 contains 16 residues. The V gene end was trimmed by 3 bases and the J gene end by 4 bases; junction bases not matched to a gene: 7.

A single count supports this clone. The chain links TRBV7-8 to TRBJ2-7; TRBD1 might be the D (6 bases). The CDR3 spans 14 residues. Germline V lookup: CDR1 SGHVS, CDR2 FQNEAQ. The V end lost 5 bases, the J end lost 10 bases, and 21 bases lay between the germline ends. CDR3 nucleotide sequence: TGTGCCAGCAGCCAGTATGGGACATCCCCCAATCAGTACTTC. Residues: CASSQYGTSPNQYF.

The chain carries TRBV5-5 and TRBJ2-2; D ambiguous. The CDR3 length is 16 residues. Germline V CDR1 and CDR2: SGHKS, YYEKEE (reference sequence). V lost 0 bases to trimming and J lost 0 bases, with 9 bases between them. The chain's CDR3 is CASSLAPTPNTGELFF. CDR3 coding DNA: TGTGCCAGCAGCTTGGCCCCGACACCGAACACCGGGGAGCTGTTTTTT.

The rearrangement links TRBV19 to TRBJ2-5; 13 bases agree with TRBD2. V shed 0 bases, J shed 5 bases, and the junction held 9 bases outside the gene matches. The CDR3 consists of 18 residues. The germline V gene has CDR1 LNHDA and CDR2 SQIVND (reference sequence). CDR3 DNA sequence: TGTGCCAGTAGTATAGATTCCCCAGGACTAGCGGGAGCCGAGACCCAGTACTTC. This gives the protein CASSIDSPGLAGAETQYF.

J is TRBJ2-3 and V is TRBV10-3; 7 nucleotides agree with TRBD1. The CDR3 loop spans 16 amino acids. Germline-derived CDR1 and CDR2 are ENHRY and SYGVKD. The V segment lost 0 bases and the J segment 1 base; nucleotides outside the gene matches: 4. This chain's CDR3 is CAISESYQGGTDTQYF. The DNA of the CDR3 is TGTGCCATCAGTGAGTCGTATCAGGGGGGCACAGATACGCAGTATTTT.

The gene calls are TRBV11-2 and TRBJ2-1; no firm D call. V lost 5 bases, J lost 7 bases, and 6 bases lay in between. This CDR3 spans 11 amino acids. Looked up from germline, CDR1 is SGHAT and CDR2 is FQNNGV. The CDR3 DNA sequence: TGTGCCAGCAGCAACTATAATGAGCAGTTCTTC. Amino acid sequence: CASSNYNEQFF.

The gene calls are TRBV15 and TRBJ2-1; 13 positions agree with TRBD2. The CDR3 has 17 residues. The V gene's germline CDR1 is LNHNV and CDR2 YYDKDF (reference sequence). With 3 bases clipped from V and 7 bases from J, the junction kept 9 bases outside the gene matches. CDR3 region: CATSSRGGGLAGNEQFF. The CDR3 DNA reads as TGTGCCACCAGCAGCCGAGGGGGGGGACTAGCGGGGAATGAGCAGTTCTTC.

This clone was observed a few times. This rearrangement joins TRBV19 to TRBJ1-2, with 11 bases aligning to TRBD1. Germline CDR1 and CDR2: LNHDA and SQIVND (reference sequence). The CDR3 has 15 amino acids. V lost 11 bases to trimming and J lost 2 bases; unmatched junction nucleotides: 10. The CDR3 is CAADRGPSENYGYTF. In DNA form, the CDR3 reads TGTGCCGCGGACAGGGGGCCCTCGGAGAACTATGGCTACACCTTC.

The CDR3 loop is CASSILAEAKNIQYF. CDR3 DNA: TGTGCCAGTAGTATTCTGGCGGAAGCCAAAAACATTCAGTACTTC. The chain couples TRBV19 to TRBJ2-4; no definite D call. The CDR3 covers 15 residues. Germline CDR1 and CDR2: LNHDA and SQIVND (reference sequence). V was cut by 3 bases and J by 0 bases, with 9 bases left in between.

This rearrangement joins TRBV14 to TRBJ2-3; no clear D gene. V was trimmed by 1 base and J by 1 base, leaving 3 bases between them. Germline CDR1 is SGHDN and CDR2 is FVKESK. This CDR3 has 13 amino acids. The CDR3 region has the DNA TGTGCCAGCAGCCAAGTAGGCACAGATACGCAGTATTTT. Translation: CASSQVGTDTQYF.

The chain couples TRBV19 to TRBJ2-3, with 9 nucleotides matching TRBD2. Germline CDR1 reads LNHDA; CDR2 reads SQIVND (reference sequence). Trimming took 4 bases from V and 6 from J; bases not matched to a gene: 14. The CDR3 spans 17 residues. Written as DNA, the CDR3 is TGTGCCAGTAGTACCCCAACCCCTGGACTAGCGATTGATACGCAGTATTTT. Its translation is CASSTPTPGLAIDTQYF.

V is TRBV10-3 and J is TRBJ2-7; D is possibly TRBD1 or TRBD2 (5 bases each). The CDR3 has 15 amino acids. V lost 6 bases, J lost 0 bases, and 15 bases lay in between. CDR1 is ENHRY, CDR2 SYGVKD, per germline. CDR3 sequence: CAISPGALTSYEQYF. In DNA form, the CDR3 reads TGTGCCATCAGCCCCGGGGCCCTAACCTCCTACGAGCAGTACTTC.

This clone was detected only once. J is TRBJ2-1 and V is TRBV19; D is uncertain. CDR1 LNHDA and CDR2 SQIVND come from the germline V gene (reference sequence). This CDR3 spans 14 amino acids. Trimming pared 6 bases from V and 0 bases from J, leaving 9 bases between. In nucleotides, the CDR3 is TGTGCCAGTAGGCCAACTAACTCCTACAATGAGCAGTTCTTC. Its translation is CASRPTNSYNEQFF.

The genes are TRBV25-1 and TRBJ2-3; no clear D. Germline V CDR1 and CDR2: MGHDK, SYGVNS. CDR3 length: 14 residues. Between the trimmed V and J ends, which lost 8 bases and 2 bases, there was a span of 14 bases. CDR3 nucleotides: TGTGCCAGCGGGCCCCTTTCAAACACAGATACGCAGTATTTT. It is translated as CASGPLSNTDTQYF.

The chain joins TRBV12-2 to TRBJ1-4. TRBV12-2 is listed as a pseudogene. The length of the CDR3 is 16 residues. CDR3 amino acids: CASRSESLATNEKLFF. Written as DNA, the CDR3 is TGTGCAAGTCGCTCAGAAAGCCTCGCGACTAATGAAAAACTGTTTTTT.